The entry that follows covers one TCR beta chain sequence. After removal of 7 bases from V and 5 bases from J, the junction contained 15 bases not matched to a gene. The CDR3 extends over 18 amino acids. The germline V gene encodes CDR1 SQVTM and CDR2 ANQGSEA. The data were taken from a study of cytomegalovirus exposure and HLA in healthy donors. In the PCR, 60 Vbeta and 13 Jbeta primers were used. Assay: immunoSEQ multiplex PCR; the TCRdb copy retains only in-frame clones and omits some. The ten top clones account for approximately 10%, within a sample of roughly 55,000 clones. The chain joins TRBV29-1 to TRBJ2-1, with 15 bases aligning to TRBD2. The clonotype was recovered from a woman aged 45-65 years in good health and CMV-seropositive. Sequencing was performed on PBMCs. For the CDR3, the DNA is TGCAGCGCCCGTGGAGGGACTAGCGGGGGGTCGGGGAACAATGAGCAGTTCTTC. Amino acid sequence: CSARGGTSGGSGNNEQFF.